Listed below are T cell receptor beta chains from one sample, sequenced in a study of OX40 agonist ivuxolimab in advanced cancers. Clones were sequenced by immunoSEQ multiplex PCR, and TCRdb holds only the in-frame ones, with some missing. The sample carries approximately 74,000 clones, 85% to 90% recorded once. The sample was CD4+ or CD8+ T cells sorted from blood, taken in a trial of the OX40 agonist ivuxolimab. The receptor source for this set is an adult with an advanced solid tumor such as melanoma, head and neck, liver or kidney cancer. The CDR3 runs from the conserved cysteine through the conserved F or W. Fields, in order: D gene, clone size, V gene, J gene, CDR3 DNA, CDR3 protein. A D gene is named only where the DNA matches it firmly. Rows may omit the clone size; those that give it use once, few, many or a size class.

.,once,TRBV7-2,TRBJ1-1,TGTGCCAGCAGCTTAGAGGGACGACCTGAAGCTTTCTTT,CASSLEGRPEAFF
.,.,TRBV19,TRBJ1-5,TGTGCCAGTACCGTCGGGCAAGTCAATCAGCCCCAGCATTTT,CASTVGQVNQPQHF
TRBD2,.,TRBV2,TRBJ2-3,TGTGCCAGCCGACTAGCGGGGGGATCTAGCACAGATACGCAGTATTTT,CASRLAGGSSTDTQYF
TRBD1,.,TRBV5-1,TRBJ1-2,TGCGCCAGCAGCTTGGGGGTGCAGGGGGCACATGGCTACACCTTC,CASSLGVQGAHGYTF
.,.,TRBV6-5,TRBJ1-1,TGTGCCAGTAGGCTGAACACTGAAGCTTTCTTT,CASRLNTEAFF
.,.,TRBV5-5,TRBJ1-2,TGTGCCAGCAGCTGGACAATCGGCGGCTACACCTTC,CASSWTIGGYTF
.,.,TRBV4-2,TRBJ1-2,TGTGCCAGCAGCCAAGAAAACAGCTACTATGGCTACACCTTC,CASSQENSYYGYTF
.,once,TRBV2,TRBJ1-1,TGTGCCAGCCAGCGGCAGGGCATGAACACTGAAGCTTTCTTT,CASQRQGMNTEAFF
.,.,TRBV4-3,TRBJ2-7,TGCGCCAGCAGCCTCGGACTGTCCTACGAGCAGTACTTC,CASSLGLSYEQYF
.,once,TRBV2,TRBJ2-3,TGTGCCAGCAGGCTAAGACAGGTCGCTACAGATACGCAGTATTTT,CASRLRQVATDTQYF
.,.,TRBV6-5,TRBJ1-4,TGTGCCAGCAGTTACTCGGGTAGGTTAGATGAAAAACTGTTTTTT,CASSYSGRLDEKLFF
.,.,TRBV4-3,TRBJ1-4,TGCGCCAGCAGCCAAGGACAGCACTATGAAAAACTGTTTTTT,CASSQGQHYEKLFF
.,once,TRBV12-2,TRBJ2-1,TGTGCAAGTCGCTTAGCGGGGGGCTGCAGCTACAATGAGCAGTTCTTC,CASRLAGGCSYNEQFF
.,.,TRBV28,TRBJ2-5,TGTGCCAGCAGTGGGGCGACCGCTTACCAAGAGACCCAGTACTTC,CASSGATAYQETQYF
TRBD2,.,TRBV30,TRBJ2-3,TGTGCCTGGGGGGCCGGGACTAGGGACACAGATACGCAGTATTTT,CAWGAGTRDTDTQYF
.,.,TRBV5-7,TRBJ1-2,TGTGCCAGCAGCTTGGCCGGGAGGAACTATGGCTACACCTTC,CASSLAGRNYGYTF
.,.,TRBV10-2,TRBJ1-1,TGCGCCAGCAGTGAGTTTGGCCCTACATCGAACACTGAAGCTTTCTTT,CASSEFGPTSNTEAFF
.,.,TRBV5-1,TRBJ2-1,TGCGCCAGCAGCTTGGGTGGGAGTAATGAGCAGTTCTTC,CASSLGGSNEQFF
.,.,TRBV28,TRBJ1-5,TGTGCCAGCAGTTTTGGTTCGGCGGTACAGCCCCAGCATTTT,CASSFGSAVQPQHF
TRBD1,.,TRBV6-4,TRBJ2-3,TGTGCCAGCTCTGACAGGGGTGCAGATACGCAGTATTTT,CASSDRGADTQYF
TRBD1,.,TRBV6-5,TRBJ1-6,TGTGCCAGCAGCCCAGGGACAGGCGATCGGTCACCCCTCCACTTT,CASSPGTGDRSPLHF
.,.,TRBV7-2,TRBJ2-1,TGTGCCAGCAGCTTAGGGGTCAATGAGCAGTTCTTC,CASSLGVNEQFF
TRBD1,.,TRBV6-6,TRBJ1-1,TGTGCCAGCATCCTGGACAGGGGGAACACTGAAGCTTTCTTT,CASILDRGNTEAFF
.,.,TRBV2,TRBJ1-2,TGTGCCAGCAGTTCCGGGGGGCGAGGATATGGCTACACCTTC,CASSSGGRGYGYTF
TRBD1,.,TRBV2,TRBJ1-1,TGTGCCAGCAGCCGGGACAGGGACTTCTCTGAAGCTTTCTTT,CASSRDRDFSEAFF
.,.,TRBV5-1,TRBJ2-7,TGCGCCAGCAGCCCAACAGGGACCTCCTACGAGCAGTACTTC,CASSPTGTSYEQYF
.,.,TRBV6-5,TRBJ1-1,TGTGCCACGATTGGACGATTAGATCCCGAAGCTTTCTTT,CATIGRLDPEAFF
TRBD1,.,TRBV7-8,TRBJ1-1,TGTGCCAGCAGCTCAGGACAGGGGAGGGAAGCTTTCTTT,CASSSGQGREAFF